This entry is about one TCR beta chain. This entry comes from a study of blood T cell repertoires in COVID-19. Only in-frame clones appear in the TCRdb table, and some are missing; sequencing was by immunoSEQ multiplex PCR. The sample has 250,000 to 350,000 clones, around 87% seen once. The CDR3 loop spans 14 amino acids. V lost 3 bases and J lost 6, with 11 bases in between. Germline lookup yields CDR1 LGHNA and CDR2 YNFKEQ. Sequenced sample: peripheral blood. The rearrangement links TRBV4-2 to TRBJ2-2; D not certain. The TCR comes from a woman in her 50s who had recovered from COVID-19. CDR3 loop: CASSQVTQAGELFF. The CDR3 DNA is TGTGCCAGCAGCCAGGTTACCCAGGCCGGGGAGCTGTTTTTT.